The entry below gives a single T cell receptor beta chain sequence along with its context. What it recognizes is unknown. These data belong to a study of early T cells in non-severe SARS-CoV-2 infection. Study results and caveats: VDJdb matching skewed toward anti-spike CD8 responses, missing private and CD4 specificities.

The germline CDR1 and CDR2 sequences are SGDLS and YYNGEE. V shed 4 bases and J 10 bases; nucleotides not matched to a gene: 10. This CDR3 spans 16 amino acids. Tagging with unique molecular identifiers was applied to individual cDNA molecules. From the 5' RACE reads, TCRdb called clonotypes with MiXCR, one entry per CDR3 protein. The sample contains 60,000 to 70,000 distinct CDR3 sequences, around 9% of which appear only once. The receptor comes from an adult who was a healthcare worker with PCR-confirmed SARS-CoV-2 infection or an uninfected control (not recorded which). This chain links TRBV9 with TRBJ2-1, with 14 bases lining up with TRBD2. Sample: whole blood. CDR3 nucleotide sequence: TGTGCCAGCAGCCGACCGGGACTAGCGGGAGTTGTAGAGCAGTTCTTC. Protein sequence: CASSRPGLAGVVEQFF.